A single sample gave rise to the 14 T cell receptor beta chains below, sequenced in a study of blood T cell repertoires in COVID-19. TCRdb's table, derived via immunoSEQ multiplex PCR, lists solely in-frame clones and lacks some. The table has around 250,000 clones, approximately 87% seen once. Sample: peripheral blood. The receptor set was obtained from a man aged 60 to 75 who had recovered from COVID-19.

The chain recombines TRBV9 with TRBJ2-1; 11 nucleotides agree with TRBD2. Germline CDR1 reads SGDLS; CDR2 reads YYNGEE. Losses at the gene ends were 0 bases for V and 8 bases for J; bases not matched to a gene: 4. The CDR3 runs to 15 residues. DNA of the CDR3: TGTGCCAGCAGCGTAGTTACTAGCGGGAGACATGAGCAGTTCTTC. Encoded protein: CASSVVTSGRHEQFF. Full variable domain (outside the CDR3, taken from reference TRBV9 and TRBJ2-1): DSGVTQTPKHLITATGQRVTLRCSPRSGDLSVYWYQQSLDQGLQFLIQYYNGEERAKGNILERFSAQQFPDLHSELNLSSLELGDSALYFCASSVVTSGRHEQFFGPGTRLTVL.

The V and J genes are TRBV5-1 and TRBJ2-1, with unresolved D. The CDR3 runs 14 residues. Germline-derived CDR1 and CDR2 are SGHRS and YFSETQ. V lost 0 bases to trimming and J lost 2 bases, with 6 bases between them. As DNA, the CDR3 is TGCGCCAGCAGCTTGGAACATACCTACAATGAGCAGTTCTTC. Amino acids: CASSLEHTYNEQFF.

This chain uses TRBV5-1 with TRBJ2-5, with 10 bases that match TRBD2. CDR1 and CDR2 from the germline V gene are SGHRS and YFSETQ. Germline trimming cut 3 bases from V and 1 base from J; bases unmatched to any gene: 3. There are 15 residues in the CDR3. The CDR3 coding sequence is TGCGCCAGCAGCTCCAGGACTAGCGGCCAAGAGACCCAGTACTTC. Amino acid sequence: CASSSRTSGQETQYF.

Turning to this clone: A read error may account for a junction end that differs from germline. The J gene is TRBJ2-7, the V gene TRBV2; 11 positions match TRBD1. In germline, CDR1 is SNHLY, CDR2 FYNNEI. The CDR3 is made up of 15 amino acids. The CDR3 nucleotides read TGTGCCAACAGTGACCCGGGACAGGGGGTCTACGAGCAGTACTTC. Its translation: CANSDPGQGVYEQYF.

This clone was recorded only once. The CDR3: CASSFRSGGGTDTQYF. CDR3 nucleotide sequence: TGCGCCAGCAGCTTTCGTTCAGGGGGCGGCACAGATACGCAGTATTTT. The chain recombines TRBV5-1 with TRBJ2-3; 8 bases map to TRBD1. This CDR3 spans 16 amino acids. Losses at the gene ends were 2 bases for V and 1 base for J; bases not matched to a gene: 6. Germline CDR1 SGHRS, CDR2 YFSETQ.

With regard to this clone: At the DNA level, this CDR3 is encoded by other sequences in the same sample as well. This chain links TRBV7-2 with TRBJ1-3, with 8 bases aligning to TRBD1. The CDR3 runs to 14 residues. CDR1 is SGHTA and CDR2 is FQGNSA in the germline V gene. J lost 4 bases, V lost 4 bases, and 3 bases had no gene match. For the CDR3, the DNA is TGTGCCAGCAGCTCAGGACAGGGAGGAAACACCATATATTTT. Residues: CASSSGQGGNTIYF.

This clone was recorded a few times. The J gene is TRBJ2-7, the V gene TRBV6-5, with 8 bases lining up with TRBD1. J lost 2 bases, V lost 6 bases, and 0 bases had no gene match. This CDR3 region has 12 residues. Germline V gene lookup returns CDR1 MNHEY and CDR2 SVGAGI. CDR3 loop: CASRQGAYEQYF. The CDR3 DNA reads as TGTGCCAGCAGACAGGGGGCCTACGAGCAGTACTTC.

The chain combines TRBV29-1 with TRBJ2-2; 9 bases are shared with TRBD2. Trimming at V came to 7 bases and at J to 4 bases, leaving 7 bases not matched to a gene. Germline values: CDR1 SQVTM, CDR2 ANQGSEA. This CDR3 contains 14 residues. The CDR3: CSAGLAGPTGELFF. The CDR3, as DNA: TGCAGCGCGGGGCTAGCGGGACCCACCGGGGAGCTGTTTTTT.

V usage is TRBV11-2 and J usage is TRBJ1-2, with TRBD1 identical over 11 bases. This CDR3 has 15 residues. Germline CDR1 SGHAT, CDR2 FQNNGV. J was trimmed by 5 bases and V by 5 bases; bases with no gene match: 7. CDR3 bases: TGTGCCAGCAGCCCAGGACAGGGGGCTTGGTATGGCTACACCTTC. This translates into CASSPGQGAWYGYTF.

This rearrangement joins TRBV9 to TRBJ1-6, with 9 bases aligning to TRBD1. Per germline, CDR1 SGDLS and CDR2 YYNGEE. The CDR3 has 15 amino acids. J gave up 5 bases and V 4 bases, and 4 bases lay outside the gene matches. Here the CDR3 reads CASSSGTGNNSPLHF. CDR3 sequence (DNA): TGTGCCAGCAGCTCCGGGACAGGGAATAATTCACCCCTCCACTTT.

The chain couples TRBV27 to TRBJ1-2; D unclear. This CDR3 has 13 residues. Germline CDR1 reads MNHEY; CDR2 reads SMNVEV (reference sequence). The V end lost 3 bases, the J end lost 6 bases, and 11 bases lay between the germline ends. As DNA, the CDR3 is TGTGCCAGCAGTTTTTATTCAGGTCATGGCTACACCTTC. It is translated as CASSFYSGHGYTF.

The chain uses TRBV28 and TRBJ2-7, with TRBD2 matching over 9 bases. The ends lost 7 bases at V and 2 bases at J; junction bases unmatched: 12. This CDR3 contains 16 residues. CDR1 is MDHEN and CDR2 is SYDVKM in the germline V gene. The DNA for the CDR3 is TGTGCCAGCACCGAGGGGTTTGTAGCGGGAGCCTACGAGCAGTACTTC. This codes for CASTEGFVAGAYEQYF.

V is TRBV6-1 and J is TRBJ1-5; D uncertain. V lost 2 bases to trimming and J lost 2 bases, with 10 bases between them. Germline CDR1 is MNHNS and CDR2 is SASEGT. The CDR3 is made up of 15 amino acids. In DNA, the CDR3 is TGTGCCAGCAGTGAAAACGGGCGGGGCAATCAGCCCCAGCATTTT. Protein product: CASSENGRGNQPQHF.

This clone was seen just once. The V and J genes are TRBV19 and TRBJ2-7, with a tentative D call TRBD1 (6 bases). Germline V gene data show CDR1 as LNHDA and CDR2 as SQIVND (reference sequence). The CDR3 runs 14 residues. The germline V and J ends were trimmed by 3 bases and 5 bases, with 14 bases remaining between them. The DNA for the CDR3 is TGTGCCAGTAGTATTCGACAGGTACCCCACGAGCAGTACTTC. Translating it yields CASSIRQVPHEQYF.